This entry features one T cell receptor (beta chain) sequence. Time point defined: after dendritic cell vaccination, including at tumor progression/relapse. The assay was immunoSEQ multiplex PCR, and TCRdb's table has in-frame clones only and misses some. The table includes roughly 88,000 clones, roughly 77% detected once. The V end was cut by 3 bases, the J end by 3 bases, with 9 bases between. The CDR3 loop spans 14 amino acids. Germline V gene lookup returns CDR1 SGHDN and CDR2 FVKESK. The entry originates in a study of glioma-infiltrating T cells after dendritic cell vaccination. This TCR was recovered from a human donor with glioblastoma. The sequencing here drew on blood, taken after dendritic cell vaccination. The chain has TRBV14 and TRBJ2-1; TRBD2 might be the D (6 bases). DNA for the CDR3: TGTGCCAGCAGCCAGGCTAGCGTCTACAATGAGCAGTTCTTC. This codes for CASSQASVYNEQFF.